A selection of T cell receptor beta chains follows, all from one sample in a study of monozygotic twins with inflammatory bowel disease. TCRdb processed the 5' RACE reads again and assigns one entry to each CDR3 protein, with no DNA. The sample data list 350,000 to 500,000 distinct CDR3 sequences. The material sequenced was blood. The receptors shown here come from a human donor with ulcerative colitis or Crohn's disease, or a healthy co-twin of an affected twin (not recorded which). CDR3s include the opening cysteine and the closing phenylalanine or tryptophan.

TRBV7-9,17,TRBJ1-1,CASSLRPSAGENTEAFF
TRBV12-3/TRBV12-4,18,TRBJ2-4,CASSAFTALAGGKNIQYF
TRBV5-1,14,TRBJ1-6,CASSLEGVDSPLHF
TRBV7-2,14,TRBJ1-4,CASSRGGSNEKLFF
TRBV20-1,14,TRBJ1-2,CSAPAGTSGYGYTF
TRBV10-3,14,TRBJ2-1,CAISDDRGRNEQFF
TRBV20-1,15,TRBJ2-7,CSAIMGTSGTTEQYF
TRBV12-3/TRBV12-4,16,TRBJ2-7,CASSLAPTGETYEQYF
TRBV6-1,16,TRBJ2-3,CASTSWTGAPGGTQYF
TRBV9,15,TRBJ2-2,CASSVGRVETGELFF
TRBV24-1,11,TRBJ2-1,CATLSGNEQFF
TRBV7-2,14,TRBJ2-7,CASSLEAGPSEQYF
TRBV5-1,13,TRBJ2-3,CPYGGPSTDTQYF
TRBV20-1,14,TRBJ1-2,CSARVPGTGYGYTF
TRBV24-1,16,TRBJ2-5,CATSDFSDTGQETQYF
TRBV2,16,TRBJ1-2,CASSEASGALNYGYTF
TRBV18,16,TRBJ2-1,CASSPLYGGRYNEQFF
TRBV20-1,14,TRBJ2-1,CSAAWGYGVDEQFF
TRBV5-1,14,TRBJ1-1,CASSPGEWNTEAFF
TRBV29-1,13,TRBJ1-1,CSTDDRIGTEAFF
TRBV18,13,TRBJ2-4,CASSTEAKNIQYF
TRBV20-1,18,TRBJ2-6,CSATGDRVLLSGANVLTF
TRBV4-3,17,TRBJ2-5,CASSQGASGGTQETQYF